The 27 T cell receptor beta chains given below trace back to one sample, sequenced in a study of cytomegalovirus exposure and HLA in healthy donors. The PCR made use of 60 Vbeta and 13 Jbeta primers. The protocol was immunoSEQ multiplex PCR, while the TCRdb copy is restricted to in-frame clones and leaves out a portion. The repertoire holds about 90,000 clones, with about 67% as singletons. Source material: PBMCs. Receptors were obtained from a woman aged 18-29 years in good health and CMV-seropositive.

This chain connects TRBV6-5 to TRBJ2-5; 7 bases match TRBD2. The last part of the DNA fits TRBJ2-7 better; the J call may be wrong. This CDR3 is built from 14 residues. Germline CDR1 reads MNHEY; CDR2 reads SVGAGI. The CDR3 coding sequence is TGTGCCACCCGGAGGGCGGGGGTGGCCTACGAGCAGTACTTC. Translation gives CATRRAGVAYEQYF.

This clone has a handful of counts. This rearrangement joins TRBV25-1 to TRBJ2-2; perhaps TRBD1 as D (5 bases). Trimming shortened V by 2 bases and J by 7 bases, and 5 bases separated the two germline ends. Germline CDR1 reads MGHDK; CDR2 reads SYGVNS. CDR3 length: 12 residues. The CDR3 nucleotides are TGTGCCAGCAGTGAACAGGGCGGGGAGCTGTTTTTT. Translation: CASSEQGGELFF.

The chain has TRBV30 and TRBJ2-5; TRBD1 agrees at 9 bases. V was clipped by 5 bases and J by 5 bases; unmatched bases: 6. CDR1 and CDR2 (germline): GTSNPN, SVGIG (reference sequence). This CDR3 region has 13 residues. The CDR3 bases are TGTGCCTGGGAATACAGGGGGCTGGAGACCCAGTACTTC. Translation: CAWEYRGLETQYF.

This chain connects TRBV5-6 to TRBJ2-2, with TRBD1 matching 8 bases. Germline V gene sequence: CDR1 SGHDT, CDR2 YYEEEE. This CDR3 is built from 16 residues. Unmatched junction bases numbered 6, after V lost 2 bases and J lost 3 bases. CDR3 sequence (DNA): TGTGCCAGCAGCTTTTCCCTACAGGGGGACACCGGGGAGCTGTTTTTT. Protein sequence: CASSFSLQGDTGELFF.

The V and J genes are TRBV7-8 and TRBJ2-7, with D possibly being TRBD2 (5 bases). Germline lookup yields CDR1 SGHVS and CDR2 FQNEAQ. The CDR3 runs to 14 residues. The V and J ends lost 3 bases and 2 bases respectively, with 11 bases between them. CDR3 loop: CASSFVSGTYEQYF. The CDR3 DNA follows: TGTGCCAGCAGCTTCGTATCGGGAACCTACGAGCAGTACTTC.

The chain joins TRBV6-1 to TRBJ2-7; perhaps TRBD2 as D (6 bases). V was shortened by 6 bases and J by 7 bases, with 22 bases between the two germline ends. Germline loops: CDR1 MNHNS, CDR2 SASEGT. CDR3 length: 15 amino acids. This CDR3 is CASSAPGVIPGEQYF. The CDR3 DNA reads TGTGCCAGCAGCGCTCCGGGAGTGATCCCCGGGGAGCAGTACTTC.

Comments on this clone: Sequence at one end of the junction differs from germline and may be a read error. The sample contains more than one DNA sequence encoding this CDR3. The chain joins TRBV28 to TRBJ1-5; 7 bases fit TRBD1. The CDR3 contains 14 residues. Germline CDR1 reads MDHEN; CDR2 reads SYDVKM. The CDR3 spells CASRGQVHNQPQHF. CDR3 in DNA: TGCGCCAGCCGCGGACAGGTCCACAATCAGCCCCAGCATTTT.

This chain joins TRBV9 and TRBJ1-2, with 9 bases identical to TRBD1. Trimming cost V 4 bases and J 7 bases; bases outside gene matches: 8. The CDR3 is 14 amino acids. Germline CDR1 is SGDLS and CDR2 is YYNGEE. CDR3 bases: TGTGCCAGCAGCCCCTCCGGGACAGGGTTTGGCTACACCTTC. Its translation is CASSPSGTGFGYTF.

In this sample, this clone turned up many times. The rearrangement uses TRBV19 and TRBJ2-1; 9 nucleotides align to TRBD2. CDR1 and CDR2 from the germline V gene are LNHDA and SQIVND (reference sequence). The CDR3 is 17 residues long. V lost 7 bases to trimming and J lost 2 bases; unmatched junction nucleotides: 12. The CDR3 reads CASTPNSLAGTYNEQFF. CDR3 nucleotides: TGTGCCAGTACCCCCAACAGTCTAGCGGGGACCTACAATGAGCAGTTCTTC.

V and J are TRBV5-4 and TRBJ2-7; TRBD1 matches at 11 bases. CDR1 is SGHNT, CDR2 YYREEE, per germline (reference sequence). V lost 8 bases, J lost 1 base, and 8 bases stayed unmatched. CDR3 length equals 15 residues. CDR3 protein: CASSRGQGASYEQYF. DNA of the CDR3: TGTGCCAGTAGCCGCGGACAGGGGGCTTCCTACGAGCAGTACTTC.

The rearrangement uses TRBV7-2 and TRBJ1-2, with TRBD1 identical over 8 bases. The ends lost 4 bases at V and 7 bases at J; junction bases unmatched: 14. Germline CDR1 and CDR2: SGHTA and FQGNSA. CDR3 length: 16 residues. DNA for the CDR3: TGTGCCAGCAGCTCAGGACAGGGAGCCGGGTGGGGTGGCTACACCTTC. Its protein is CASSSGQGAGWGGYTF.

J is TRBJ2-7 and V is TRBV4-1; 9 nucleotides align to TRBD2. Trimming cost V 5 bases and J 1 base; bases outside gene matches: 6. Per germline, CDR1 MGHRA and CDR2 YSYEKL. CDR3 length: 15 residues. In DNA form, the CDR3 reads TGCGCCAGCAGCGAGACTAGCGGATTTTCCTACGAGCAGTACTTC. Its translation is CASSETSGFSYEQYF.

This clone has only a few counts. The V and J genes are TRBV6-6 and TRBJ2-5; TRBD2 matches at 12 bases. With V trimmed by 4 bases and J by 5 bases, 5 bases remained unmatched. CDR1 and CDR2 (germline): MNHNY, SVGAGI (reference sequence). The CDR3 spans 15 residues. The chain's CDR3 is CASSLLAGGPETQYF. CDR3 sequence (DNA): TGTGCCAGCAGTTTGCTAGCGGGAGGGCCGGAGACCCAGTACTTC.

The J gene is TRBJ2-5, the V gene TRBV5-4; 9 bases line up with TRBD2. Germline V gives CDR1 SGHNT, CDR2 YYREEE (reference sequence). V lost 0 bases to trimming and J lost 1 base; unmatched junction nucleotides: 1. There are 15 residues in the CDR3. CDR3 sequence: CASSLAAGGQETQYF. In DNA, the CDR3 is TGTGCCAGCAGCTTGGCAGCGGGGGGCCAAGAGACCCAGTACTTC.

The chain combines TRBV30 with TRBJ1-2, with a tentative D call TRBD1 (6 bases). V was pared by 0 bases and J by 4 bases, with 12 bases between. The V gene's germline CDR1 is GTSNPN and CDR2 SVGIG (reference sequence). This CDR3 has 14 amino acids. The CDR3 DNA follows: TGTGCCTGGAGTGTACGGGGGGGCACCTATGGCTACACCTTC. It yields the protein CAWSVRGGTYGYTF.

J is TRBJ1-1 and V is TRBV7-2; TRBD1 matches at 8 bases. The CDR3 has 13 residues. Germline lookup yields CDR1 SGHTA and CDR2 FQGNSA. V was pared by 5 bases and J by 10 bases, with 9 bases of the junction left unmatched. CDR3 amino acids: CASSQLQGVVAFF. The CDR3 coding sequence is TGTGCCAGCAGCCAATTACAGGGGGTTGTAGCTTTCTTT.

CDR3 coding DNA: TGTGCCAGCAGTTACTCGAGAGGGAGGGCTGAAGCTTTCTTT. Translation: CASSYSRGRAEAFF. V is TRBV6-5 and J is TRBJ1-1; D is unclear. The CDR3 spans 14 residues. From germline, CDR1 is MNHEY and CDR2 SVGAGI. V was cut by 0 bases and J by 6 bases, with 11 bases left in between.

The chain carries TRBV6-4 and TRBJ1-1, with D unclear. This CDR3 is 13 amino acids long. Trimming pared 5 bases from V and 0 bases from J, leaving 7 bases between. Per germline, CDR1 MRHNA and CDR2 SNTAGT. The CDR3 DNA reads TGTGCCAGCAGTTACCAGATGAACACTGAAGCTTTCTTT. Encoded protein: CASSYQMNTEAFF.

The genes are TRBV10-2 and TRBJ1-5, with 7 bases aligning to TRBD1. V shed 9 bases and J 0 bases; nucleotides not matched to a gene: 17. The CDR3 contains 18 residues. From germline, CDR1 is WSHSY and CDR2 SAAADI. CDR3 protein: CARVGTDVRSYSNQPQHF. Here the CDR3 DNA reads TGCGCCAGAGTGGGGACAGATGTGAGGTCTTATAGCAATCAGCCCCAGCATTTT.

This clone was observed a handful of times. The chain couples TRBV7-3 to TRBJ2-2, with TRBD2 matching over 8 bases. The CDR3 sequence is 15 residues long. Germline CDR1 is SGHTA and CDR2 is FQGTGA. J was trimmed by 3 bases and V by 5 bases; bases with no gene match: 5. CDR3 DNA: TGTGCCAGCAGCCCCCGGGGGGGGGACACCGGGGAGCTGTTTTTT. It is translated as CASSPRGGDTGELFF.

The chain combines TRBV10-2 with TRBJ2-7; D gene uncertain. V was shortened by 10 bases and J by 0 bases, with 13 bases between the two germline ends. CDR3 size: 13 residues. Germline assignment: CDR1 WSHSY and CDR2 SAAADI. DNA for the CDR3: TGCGCCACCTTTAGCCGAAACTCCTACGAGCAGTACTTC. Translated: CATFSRNSYEQYF.

This clone was seen a few times. The rearrangement links TRBV6-6 to TRBJ2-1; 8 bases align to TRBD2. Looked up from germline, CDR1 is MNHNY and CDR2 is SVGAGI (reference sequence). The CDR3 loop spans 14 amino acids. V was clipped by 10 bases and J by 9 bases; unmatched bases: 14. CDR3 DNA: TGTGCCACCGATCGGGGGGGCCTTAATATTGAGCAGTTCTTC. Translation: CATDRGGLNIEQFF.

The chain uses TRBV7-2 and TRBJ2-5; D gene ambiguous. The CDR3 loop spans 12 amino acids. Germline CDR1 SGHTA, CDR2 FQGNSA. V was trimmed by 1 base and J by 6 bases, leaving 6 bases between them. CDR3 region: CASSLELQTQYF. The DNA of the CDR3 is TGTGCCAGCAGCTTAGAACTACAGACCCAGTACTTC.

This clone has more than one count but fewer than ten. The CDR3 DNA reads TGCGCCAGCAGCCGTCCTAGGGCTATTAGGAGCGGGAGTAGCAATCAGCCCCAGCATTTT. Translated, it gives CASSRPRAIRSGSSNQPQHF. This rearrangement joins TRBV4-1 to TRBJ1-5; D uncertain. Looked up from germline, CDR1 is MGHRA and CDR2 is YSYEKL. V gave up 4 bases and J gave up 0 bases, with 25 bases separating them. The CDR3 is 20 amino acids.

The chain uses TRBV30 and TRBJ1-5, with a weak D call TRBD1 (6 bases). The CDR3 consists of 12 residues. Germline CDR1 and CDR2: GTSNPN and SVGIG (reference sequence). Trimming shortened V by 2 bases and J by 4 bases, and 6 bases separated the two germline ends. CDR3 in amino acids: CAWSTGNQPQHF. Written as DNA, the CDR3 is TGTGCCTGGAGTACAGGGAATCAGCCCCAGCATTTT.

This clone has more than one count but fewer than ten. The chain joins TRBV7-3 to TRBJ1-1; perhaps TRBD1 as D (5 bases). Germline V gene lookup returns CDR1 SGHTA and CDR2 FQGTGA. Trimming took off 0 bases at V and 4 bases at J, with 15 bases between the two ends. The CDR3 has 16 residues. As DNA, the CDR3 is TGTGCCAGCAGCTTAACTTCGGGGGTTGAGGGCACTGAAGCTTTCTTT. It yields the protein CASSLTSGVEGTEAFF.

The chain couples TRBV15 to TRBJ1-4; maybe TRBD1 (5 bases). Germline V gene lookup returns CDR1 LNHNV and CDR2 YYDKDF (reference sequence). There are 15 residues in the CDR3. The V end was cut by 5 bases, the J end by 4 bases, with 14 bases between. CDR3 in DNA: TGTGCCACCAGCGTATATAGACAGATTAATGAAAAACTGTTTTTT. Translating gives CATSVYRQINEKLFF.